These 15 T cell receptor beta chains came from one sample sequenced in a study of shared clonotypes between healthy human individuals. Profiling relied on immunoSEQ multiplex PCR, and the TCRdb table lists in-frame clones only, not all of them. The sample carries roughly 1,600,000 clones, 98% recorded once. The sample taken for sequencing was naive CD4+ T cells sorted from blood. Subset here: CD45RA+ positively selected. These receptors were collected from a man in his thirties or forties in good health.

The chain employs TRBV4-3 and TRBJ1-4; D gene unclear. Looked up from germline, CDR1 is LGHNA and CDR2 is YSLEER. The CDR3 contains 15 residues. Trimming took 0 bases from V and 0 from J, leaving 5 bases between them. The CDR3 DNA reads as TGCGCCAGCAGCCAAGACCCGGCAACTAATGAAAAACTGTTTTTT. Residues: CASSQDPATNEKLFF.

V gene TRBV27 combines with J gene TRBJ2-3; 9 bases map to TRBD2. The CDR3 is made up of 19 amino acids. In germline, CDR1 is MNHEY, CDR2 SMNVEV (reference sequence). V trimming: 7 bases; J trimming: 0 bases; junction bases outside the gene matches: 17. CDR3 sequence (DNA): TGTGCCAGCACTCCCGGTTTCGGGCGGCGGGAGGGGAGCACAGATACGCAGTATTTT. Translation: CASTPGFGRREGSTDTQYF.

J is TRBJ2-1 and V is TRBV28; TRBD1 aligns across 7 bases. Germline loops: CDR1 MDHEN, CDR2 SYDVKM. The CDR3 sequence is 14 residues long. The ends lost 10 bases at V and 8 bases at J; junction bases unmatched: 14. The CDR3 region is CATRQGKAGHEQFF. The CDR3 coding sequence is TGTGCCACCCGACAGGGAAAGGCTGGGCATGAGCAGTTCTTC.

The V and J genes are TRBV6-1 and TRBJ2-1, with D unresolved. Deletions cut 8 bases from V and 6 bases from J, with 14 bases between. The germline V gene has CDR1 MNHNS and CDR2 SASEGT. This CDR3 region has 13 residues. CDR3 sequence reads: CASGVKWGNEQFF. The CDR3 DNA sequence: TGTGCCAGCGGAGTAAAGTGGGGCAATGAGCAGTTCTTC.

This sequence joins TRBV15 and TRBJ2-5, with D possibly TRBD1 on 5 matching bases. V was shortened by 8 bases and J by 0 bases, with 7 bases between the two germline ends. The CDR3 spans 12 residues. The germline gives CDR1 LNHNV, CDR2 YYDKDF (reference sequence). Here the CDR3 reads CATGAYQETQYF. DNA for the CDR3: TGTGCCACCGGGGCCTACCAAGAGACCCAGTACTTC.

The rearrangement links TRBV7-9 to TRBJ1-2; D gene uncertain. The germline CDR1 and CDR2 sequences are SEHNR and FQNEAQ (reference sequence). V was clipped by 0 bases and J by 13 bases, with 12 bases between them. CDR3 size: 12 residues. The DNA for the CDR3 is TGTGCCAGCAGCTTAGCCCATTCCGGGTTCACCTTC. Residues: CASSLAHSGFTF.

Turning to this clone: At one of its ends the junction is not consistent with the germline gene, which may arise from a read error. The rearrangement uses TRBV19 and TRBJ1-5, with TRBD1 matching 7 bases. The CDR3 has 14 amino acids. CDR1 and CDR2 from the germline V gene are LNHDA and SQIVND (reference sequence). The CDR3 reads CASSVRGSNQLQHF. CDR3 DNA: TGTGCCAGTAGCGTCAGGGGGAGCAATCAGCTCCAGCATTTT.

The chain links TRBV7-2 to TRBJ1-5; 11 nucleotides align to TRBD1. The length of the CDR3 is 14 residues. The V segment lost 5 bases and the J segment 4 bases; nucleotides outside the gene matches: 1. In germline, CDR1 is SGHTA, CDR2 FQGNSA. The CDR3 bases are TGTGCCAGCAGCGGGACAGGGGGGAATCAGCCCCAGCATTTT. Amino acids: CASSGTGGNQPQHF.

On this clone: Other nucleotide sequences in the sample specify the same CDR3. CDR3: CASSLMNTEAFF. Here the CDR3 DNA reads TGTGCCAGCAGCCTTATGAACACTGAAGCTTTCTTT. This chain links TRBV28 with TRBJ1-1; D not certain. V lost 6 bases, J lost 0 bases, and 5 bases lay in between. Germline loops: CDR1 MDHEN, CDR2 SYDVKM. CDR3 size: 12 residues. Drawing the rest from reference TRBV28 and TRBJ1-1, the complete variable domain is DVKVTQSSRYLVKRTGEKVFLECVQDMDHENMFWYRQDPGLGLRLIYFSYDVKMKEKGDIPEGYSVSREKKERFSLILESASTNQTSMYLCASSLMNTEAFFGQGTRLTVV.

The chain combines TRBV2 with TRBJ2-7; the D call may be TRBD1 or TRBD2 (6 bases each). The length of the CDR3 is 17 residues. Germline assignment: CDR1 SNHLY and CDR2 FYNNEI. V was cut by 4 bases and J by 5 bases, with 24 bases left in between. CDR3 sequence (DNA): TGTGCCAGCAGTGGGGGGGCAGGTCGAAGTTGGGAGGACGAGCAGTACTTC. This encodes CASSGGAGRSWEDEQYF.

The CDR3: CASSQVPTDGQTQYF. Written as DNA, the CDR3 is TGCGCCAGCAGCCAAGTCCCGACAGACGGACAAACGCAGTATTTT. The chain is built from TRBV4-1 and TRBJ2-3, with TRBD1 as a possible D gene (5 bases). Germline CDR1 reads MGHRA; CDR2 reads YSYEKL. Trimming stripped 1 base from V and 9 bases from J, with 17 bases between. The CDR3 is made up of 15 amino acids.

The chain employs TRBV7-9 and TRBJ2-5; D is perhaps TRBD2 (5 bases). This CDR3 is built from 14 residues. From germline, CDR1 is SEHNR and CDR2 FQNEAQ (reference sequence). The ends were cut back, 1 base at V and 5 bases at J, with 11 bases in the middle. In nucleotides, the CDR3 is TGTGCCAGCAGCTTAGTGGCCGGGATGGAGACCCAGTACTTC. It codes for CASSLVAGMETQYF. The full variable domain, with the rest looked up from reference TRBV7-9 and TRBJ2-5, is DTGVSQNPRHKITKRGQNVTFRCDPISEHNRLYWYRQTLGQGPEFLTYFQNEAQLEKSRLLSDRFSAERPKGSFSTLEIQRTEQGDSAMYLCASSLVAGMETQYFGPGTRLLVL.

The rearrangement uses TRBV5-1 and TRBJ2-1, with TRBD2 matching over 8 bases. Germline values: CDR1 SGHRS, CDR2 YFSETQ. After removal of 0 bases from V and 8 bases from J, the junction contained 7 bases not matched to a gene. The CDR3 covers 15 residues. CDR3 loop: CASSLGERERYEQFF. DNA for the CDR3: TGCGCCAGCAGCTTGGGCGAGCGGGAGAGGTATGAGCAGTTCTTC.

Points on this clone: Other nucleotide sequences in the sample specify the same CDR3. The V call is TRBV9, the J call TRBJ1-3, with 9 bases identical to TRBD1. This CDR3 spans 14 amino acids. The V and J ends lost 1 base and 4 bases, in that order; junction bases with no gene match: 0. CDR1 SGDLS and CDR2 YYNGEE come from the germline V gene. CDR3 residues: CASSVTGGGNTIYF. The CDR3 nucleotides read TGTGCCAGCAGCGTAACAGGGGGCGGAAACACCATATATTTT.

A remark on this clone: One end of the junction varies from germline; a read error may be responsible. Other DNA sequences within the sample encode an identical CDR3. The chain couples TRBV7-7 to TRBJ2-3, with 7 bases identical to TRBD1. CDR3 length: 16 residues. Germline V gene lookup returns CDR1 SSHAT and CDR2 FNYEAQ (reference sequence). DNA for the CDR3: TGTGCTAGCAGCGAACTATCAGGGGGTTTAGCAGATACGCAGTATTTT. This translates into CASSELSGGLADTQYF.